This T cell receptor (beta chain) is drawn from a study of radiotherapy plus CTLA-4 blockade in lung cancer. CDR1 is MNHEY and CDR2 is SMNVEV in the germline V gene (reference sequence). V shed 8 bases and J shed 2 bases, with 18 bases lying between them. This CDR3 contains 16 residues. Some clones are missing from TCRdb's copy, which holds only in-frame ones; the method was immunoSEQ multiplex PCR. The profile shows approximately 77,000 clones, around 81% of them singletons. Lung cancer patients with chemo-refractory metastatic non-small-cell disease were given focal radiation plus CTLA-4 blockade with ipilimumab. Study-level findings and limits: TCR clones from tumors expanded in blood after radiotherapy plus ipilimumab.

This clone has only one observation. Its antigen is undetermined. The chain couples TRBV27 to TRBJ2-2; D may be TRBD1 (5 bases). Material: peripheral blood, obtained from a patient treated with radiotherapy plus ipilimumab. This TCR came from a human donor with non-small cell lung cancer whose response to radiotherapy plus ipilimumab could not be evaluated. Some clones in this sample may be carry-over from other donors' samples. CDR3 in amino acids: CASRLAGFRNTGELFF. CDR3 sequence (DNA): TGTGCCAGCCGCCTTGCAGGGTTCAGAAACACCGGGGAGCTGTTTTTT.